This T cell receptor (beta chain) came from a study of siplizumab effects on memory and regulatory T cells. Overall study findings and caveats: In siplizumab cultures, the suppressive function of proliferating Tregs remained unconfirmed. Mappable alloreactive CD4+ clones were on average approximately 72% Treg-derived with siplizumab, 26.9% in controls. In roughly 75-96% of proliferating CD4+ or CD8+ clones, a naive or memory phenotype could not be assigned. Significant reduction of alloreactive sequences traceable to unstimulated CD4+ memory cells was observed with siplizumab.

CDR1 and CDR2 from the germline V gene are MNHEY and SVGAGI. The CDR3 is made up of 11 amino acids. Repertoires were generated with immunoSEQ multiplex PCR, while TCRdb's copy carries only in-frame clones and drops some. Here the sample spans 90,000 to 140,000 clones, 93% being singletons. Notes on this clone: The antigen remains unidentified. At one boundary the junction diverges from the germline segment, which might be a read error.

The V and J genes are TRBV6-5 and TRBJ2-5; D tentatively fits TRBD1 or TRBD2 (6 bases each). This TCR was recovered from a human donor in good health. Sequencing used CD4+ T cells sorted from blood. CDR3 residues: CASRRGDAEDF. In DNA, the CDR3 is TGTGCCAGCAGGAGGGGGGATGCGGAAGACTTC.